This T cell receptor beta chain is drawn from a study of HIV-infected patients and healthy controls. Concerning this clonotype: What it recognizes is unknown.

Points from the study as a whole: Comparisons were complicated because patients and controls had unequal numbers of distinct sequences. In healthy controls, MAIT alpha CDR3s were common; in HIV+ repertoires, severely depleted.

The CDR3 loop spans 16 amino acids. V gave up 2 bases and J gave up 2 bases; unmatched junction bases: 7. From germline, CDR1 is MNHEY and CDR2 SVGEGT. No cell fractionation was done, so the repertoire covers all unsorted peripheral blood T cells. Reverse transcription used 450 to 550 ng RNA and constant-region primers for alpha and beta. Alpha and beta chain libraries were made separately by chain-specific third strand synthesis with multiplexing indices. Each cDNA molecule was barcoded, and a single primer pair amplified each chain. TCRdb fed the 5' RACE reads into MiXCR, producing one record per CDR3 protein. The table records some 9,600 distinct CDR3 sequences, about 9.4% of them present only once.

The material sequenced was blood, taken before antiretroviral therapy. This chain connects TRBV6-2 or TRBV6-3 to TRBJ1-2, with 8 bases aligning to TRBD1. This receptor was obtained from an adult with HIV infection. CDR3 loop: CASSYLSGQANYGYTF. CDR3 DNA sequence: TGTGCCAGCAGTTACCTCTCGGGACAGGCGAACTATGGCTACACCTTC.